This T cell receptor (beta chain) derives from a study of OX40 agonist ivuxolimab in advanced cancers. Turning to the study itself: Patients in the trial were receiving intravenous ivuxolimab every 2 weeks, at doses of 0.01 to 10 mg/kg.

The protocol was immunoSEQ multiplex PCR, while the TCRdb copy is restricted to in-frame clones and leaves out a portion. This table has around 95,000 clones, 85% to 90% appearing once. The TCR sequence derives from an adult with an advanced solid tumor such as melanoma, head and neck, liver or kidney cancer. Sequencing used CD4+ or CD8+ T cells sorted from blood, obtained in a trial of the OX40 agonist ivuxolimab.

CDR3 nucleotide sequence: TGTGCCTGGAGTCATACAGGGGGCGAGCCCCAGCATTTT. It yields the protein CAWSHTGGEPQHF. The rearrangement uses TRBV30 and TRBJ1-5; 9 bases are a match to TRBD1. With V trimmed by 2 bases and J by 8 bases, 4 bases remained unmatched. CDR1 is GTSNPN, CDR2 SVGIG, per germline (reference sequence). There are 13 residues in the CDR3.